The 7 T cell receptor beta chains given below trace back to one sample, sequenced in a study of CD8+ T cells in alopecia areata (dated by TCRdb to 2016 to 2019). In the paper's terms, the treatment or condition label means: oral pan-JAK inhibitor, 5-10 mg twice daily. Library generation was performed with the immunoSEQ multiplex PCR assay. RNA was extracted from all samples and reverse transcribed into cDNA as template for TCR sequencing. The table comes from immuneACCESS by way of TCRdb, which keeps in-frame sequences with V and J called. Part of the clones is missing from these tables; in studies checked, under half for an unresolved V gene and the rest for unknown reasons. The sample table holds some 180,000 clones, of which approximately 50% were seen once. The ten largest clones capture 10% of the sample. The sample was CD8+ T cells sorted from blood, taken at week 52, from a patient treated with tofacitinib. The receptors originated from a human donor with alopecia areata.

On this clone itself: Other DNA sequences within the sample encode an identical CDR3. The J gene is TRBJ2-7, the V gene TRBV6-5; perhaps TRBD1 as D (5 bases). CDR1 and CDR2 (germline): MNHEY, SVGAGI. The germline V and J ends were trimmed by 2 bases and 2 bases, with 10 bases remaining between them. CDR3 length: 14 amino acids. The CDR3 bases are TGTGCCAGCAGTTACCAGGGTCCTCCCTACGAGCAGTACTTC. Its translation is CASSYQGPPYEQYF.

V usage is TRBV30 and J usage is TRBJ2-3; TRBD2 is a possible D gene (7 bases). CDR1 and CDR2 (germline): GTSNPN, SVGIG (reference sequence). V lost 0 bases, J lost 5 bases, and 12 bases lay in between. There are 14 residues in the CDR3. The DNA of the CDR3 is TGTGCCTGGAGTGTTCGAGGGGGGGAAGATACGCAGTATTTT. The encoded protein is CAWSVRGGEDTQYF. The complete variable domain, with remaining parts taken from reference TRBV30 and TRBJ2-3, reads SQTIHQWPATLVQPVGSPLSLECTVEGTSNPNLYWYRQAAGRGLQLLFYSVGIGQISSEVPQNLSASRPQDRQFILSSKKLLLSDSGFYLCAWSVRGGEDTQYFGPGTRLTVL.

The chain uses TRBV19 and TRBJ2-7; D is undetermined. Trimming removed 5 bases from V and 3 bases from J, with 14 bases in between. The V gene's germline CDR1 is LNHDA and CDR2 SQIVND (reference sequence). The CDR3 is 14 residues long. The CDR3 sequence: CASSPAEGVYEQYF. The CDR3 bases are TGTGCCAGTAGTCCGGCCGAAGGCGTCTACGAGCAGTACTTC.

For this clone: Different DNA sequences within this sample yield the same CDR3. The rearrangement uses TRBV5-1 and TRBJ1-1; D unresolved. This CDR3 comprises 13 residues. V was trimmed by 1 base and J by 0 bases, leaving 4 bases between them. In germline, CDR1 is SGHRS, CDR2 YFSETQ. The CDR3 loop reads CASSLTVNTEAFF. The DNA for the CDR3 is TGCGCCAGCAGCTTGACAGTGAACACTGAAGCTTTCTTT.

The gene calls are TRBV7-9 and TRBJ2-1; TRBD2 might be the D (6 bases). Trimming removed 4 bases at V and 0 bases at J, with 10 bases between. CDR1 and CDR2 from the germline V gene are SEHNR and FQNEAQ (reference sequence). The CDR3 has 15 residues. The CDR3 spells CASSSRRGSYNEQFF. As DNA, the CDR3 is TGTGCCAGCAGCTCCCGGAGGGGCTCCTACAATGAGCAGTTCTTC.

This clone was observed a handful of times. This chain joins TRBV12-5 and TRBJ1-5; D not certain. V lost 0 bases, J lost 0 bases, and 6 bases lay in between. Germline CDR1 reads LGHNT; CDR2 reads FRNRAP. The CDR3 length is 15 residues. The CDR3 DNA reads as TGTGCTAGTGGTTTGGTCTCGGTTAGCAATCAGCCCCAGCATTTT. Protein sequence: CASGLVSVSNQPQHF.

This clone was counted only a few times. The rearrangement links TRBV29-1 to TRBJ1-5, with unresolved D. V was trimmed by 5 bases and J by 3 bases, leaving 11 bases between them. CDR3 length: 13 amino acids. Germline lookup yields CDR1 SQVTM and CDR2 ANQGSEA. The CDR3 region has the DNA TGCAGCGTTCTGGAGCAGCACAATCAGCCCCAGCATTTT. Amino acid sequence: CSVLEQHNQPQHF.